The 16 T cell receptor beta chains presented below share a single source sample, sequenced in a study of shared T cell receptors in the human thymus. TCRdb keeps only in-frame clones here, not all; method: immunoSEQ multiplex PCR. The sample has over 450,000 clones, about 80% seen once. These data were also reused for a study on human thymus T cells.

Sample: thymocytes. The source of these receptors is a boy under two years old with a congenital heart defect.

V gene TRBV29-1 combines with J gene TRBJ2-1, with 11 bases that match TRBD1. V was pared by 6 bases and J by 3 bases, with 13 bases of the junction left unmatched. CDR1 SQVTM and CDR2 ANQGSEA come from the germline V gene. This CDR3 is built from 17 residues. This CDR3 is CSVGRDRGESDYNEQFF. CDR3 coding DNA: TGCAGCGTGGGCAGGGACAGGGGGGAAAGTGACTACAATGAGCAGTTCTTC.

The V and J genes are TRBV11-3 and TRBJ2-1; 8 bases align to TRBD2. This CDR3 has 14 amino acids. V shed 2 bases and J 7 bases; nucleotides not matched to a gene: 4. Germline assignment: CDR1 SGHNT and CDR2 YENEEA. CDR3 loop: CASSLRGGRNEQFF. CDR3 DNA: TGTGCCAGCAGCTTAAGAGGCGGGAGGAATGAGCAGTTCTTC.

V usage is TRBV5-1 and J usage is TRBJ2-7, with 10 bases lining up with TRBD2. V shed 5 bases, J shed 4 bases, and the junction held 15 bases outside the gene matches. CDR1 is SGHRS and CDR2 is YFSETQ in the germline V gene. The CDR3 is 17 amino acids. For the CDR3, the DNA is TGCGCCAGCAGACCCCCGACCGAGCGGGAGGGCCCATACGAGCAGTACTTC. Residues: CASRPPTEREGPYEQYF. The full variable domain, completed using reference TRBV5-1 and TRBJ2-7, is KAGVTQTPRYLIKTRGQQVTLSCSPISGHRSVSWYQQTPGQGLQFLFEYFSETQRNKGNFPGRFSGRQFSNSRSEMNVSTLELGDSALYLCASRPPTEREGPYEQYFGPGTRLTVT.

V usage is TRBV7-8 and J usage is TRBJ1-6; possible D gene TRBD1, 6 bases. V lost 5 bases to trimming and J lost 12 bases, with 14 bases between them. Germline-derived CDR1 and CDR2 are SGHVS and FQNEAQ. The length of the CDR3 is 13 residues. For the CDR3, the DNA is TGTGCCAGCAGCCTACGGACAGCTGGACCCCTCCACTTT. Translating it yields CASSLRTAGPLHF.

The chain joins TRBV5-6 to TRBJ2-7; the match to TRBD1 covers 7 bases. The J segment lost 6 bases and the V segment lost 0 bases, leaving 6 bases of the junction unmatched. Germline V gives CDR1 SGHDT, CDR2 YYEEEE. CDR3 length equals 14 residues. CDR3 loop: CASSLVRGRLEQYF. The CDR3 DNA sequence: TGTGCCAGCAGCTTGGTTAGGGGGCGGCTCGAGCAGTACTTC.

V gene TRBV6-1 combines with J gene TRBJ1-3; 7 bases map to TRBD1. The J segment lost 3 bases and the V segment lost 8 bases, leaving 10 bases of the junction unmatched. CDR3 length: 15 amino acids. Germline CDR1 and CDR2: MNHNS and SASEGT. CDR3 sequence: CASWSRGVGGNTIYF. In DNA, the CDR3 is TGTGCCAGCTGGTCCAGGGGGGTTGGTGGAAACACCATATATTTT.

The chain is built from TRBV10-3 and TRBJ2-7; D is unresolved. The germline V gene encodes CDR1 ENHRY and CDR2 SYGVKD. V was clipped by 0 bases and J by 2 bases, with 11 bases between them. This CDR3 region has 15 residues. This chain's CDR3 is CAISESRRPTYEQYF. The CDR3 bases are TGTGCCATCAGTGAGTCTAGGCGGCCCACCTACGAGCAGTACTTC.

The rearrangement joins TRBV4-2 to TRBJ2-1, with D unclear. The CDR3 is 16 amino acids. Trimming shortened V by 0 bases and J by 0 bases, and 9 bases separated the two germline ends. Germline loops: CDR1 LGHNA, CDR2 YNFKEQ. Here the CDR3 DNA reads TGTGCCAGCAGCCAAGATCCCAGACACTCCTACAATGAGCAGTTCTTC. It specifies CASSQDPRHSYNEQFF.

The chain has TRBV6-5 and TRBJ1-1, with D perhaps matching TRBD1 (5 bases). Germline V gives CDR1 MNHEY, CDR2 SVGAGI. V was shortened by 6 bases and J by 5 bases, with 13 bases between the two germline ends. This CDR3 comprises 13 residues. CDR3 nucleotides: TGTGCCAGCAGCGGGGGGGGGAGGACTGAAGCTTTCTTT. Residues: CASSGGGRTEAFF.

The chain uses TRBV11-1 and TRBJ2-7; the match to TRBD2 covers 15 bases. Per the germline V gene, CDR1 is SGHAT and CDR2 is FQDESV (reference sequence). The CDR3 runs 16 residues. V shed 4 bases, J shed 3 bases, and the junction held 4 bases outside the gene matches. The CDR3 loop is CASSSGLAGGFYEQYF. CDR3 nucleotides: TGTGCCAGCAGCTCGGGACTAGCGGGGGGCTTCTACGAGCAGTACTTC.

The chain recombines TRBV27 with TRBJ2-3; tentative D call: TRBD2 (6 bases). Trimming removed 6 bases at V and 1 base at J, with 17 bases between. Germline CDR1 reads MNHEY; CDR2 reads SMNVEV (reference sequence). CDR3 length: 16 residues. The CDR3 protein is CASRQPSAAGTDTQYF. The CDR3 bases are TGTGCCAGCAGGCAGCCTAGCGCCGCTGGCACAGATACGCAGTATTTT.

V is TRBV4-1 and J is TRBJ1-1; 10 bases map to TRBD1. Germline-derived CDR1 and CDR2 are MGHRA and YSYEKL. The CDR3 runs 17 residues. Germline trimming cut 1 base from V and 0 bases from J; bases unmatched to any gene: 5. The CDR3 coding sequence is TGCGCCAGCAGCCAAGGGGACAGGGGCCACATGAACACTGAAGCTTTCTTT. Translating it yields CASSQGDRGHMNTEAFF.

Of note for this clone: At one end, the junction sequence differs from germline, possibly due to a read error. Other DNA sequences in the sample encode the same CDR3. V is TRBV7-2 and J is TRBJ2-7; 7 bases match TRBD1. This CDR3 has 14 amino acids. Germline V gene sequence: CDR1 SGHTA, CDR2 FQGNSA. The CDR3 coding sequence is TGTGCTAGCAGATCCGGGACAGCCGATTACGAGCAGTACTTC. It translates to CASRSGTADYEQYF.

This chain connects TRBV5-6 to TRBJ2-7; the match to TRBD1 covers 9 bases. The germline V gene has CDR1 SGHDT and CDR2 YYEEEE. This CDR3 is 15 amino acids long. The trim removed 0 bases at V and 7 bases at J, leaving 8 bases unmatched. CDR3 DNA: TGTGCCAGCAGCTTGGAGGGGACAGGGTTACGGGAGCAGTACTTC. Encoded protein: CASSLEGTGLREQYF.

The V call is TRBV5-6, the J call TRBJ2-5; D is possibly TRBD2 (7 bases). V was cut by 2 bases and J by 5 bases, with 22 bases left in between. This CDR3 has 17 residues. CDR1 is SGHDT and CDR2 is YYEEEE in the germline V gene. The DNA for the CDR3 is TGTGCCAGCAGCTTCGACAGAAACTACAGGGAGGGGGAGACCCAGTACTTC. Translation: CASSFDRNYREGETQYF.

V usage is TRBV25-1 and J usage is TRBJ2-2; 9 bases agree with TRBD2. Germline-derived CDR1 and CDR2 are MGHDK and SYGVNS. There are 14 residues in the CDR3. The junction had 7 bases not matched to a gene; V was cut back by 10 bases and J by 4 bases. This CDR3 reads CATRGLAVTGELFF. The CDR3 DNA follows: TGTGCCACGAGGGGACTAGCCGTCACCGGGGAGCTGTTTTTT.